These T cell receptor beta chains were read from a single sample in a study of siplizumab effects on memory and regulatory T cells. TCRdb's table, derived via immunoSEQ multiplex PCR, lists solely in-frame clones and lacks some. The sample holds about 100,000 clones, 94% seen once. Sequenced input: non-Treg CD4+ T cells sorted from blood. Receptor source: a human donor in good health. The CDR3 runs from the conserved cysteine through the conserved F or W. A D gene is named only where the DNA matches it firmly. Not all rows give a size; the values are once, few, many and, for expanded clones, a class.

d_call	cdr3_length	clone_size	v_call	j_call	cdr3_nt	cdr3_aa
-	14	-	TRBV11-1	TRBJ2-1	TGTGCCAGCAGCCCGACTGGGGCGCTAAATGAGCAGTTCTTC	CASSPTGALNEQFF
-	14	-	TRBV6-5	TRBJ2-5	TGTGCCAGCAAAATCAAGGACGGGCTGGGGACCCAGTACTTC	CASKIKDGLGTQYF
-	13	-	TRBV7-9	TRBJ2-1	TGTGCCAGCAGCTTAGGTGCGGCGGCTGAGCAGTTCTTC	CASSLGAAAEQFF
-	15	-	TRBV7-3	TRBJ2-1	TGTGCCAGCAGCCAAAGCGGAGGGGGAAACAATGAGCAGTTCTTC	CASSQSGGGNNEQFF
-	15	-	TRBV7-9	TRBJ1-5	TGTGCCAGCAGCGCGACAGGAGGGTTAGGTCAGCCCCAGCATTTT	CASSATGGLGQPQHF
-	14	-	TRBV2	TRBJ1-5	TGTGCCAGCAATGGAATCGGGGGGGCTGAGCCCCAGCATTTT	CASNGIGGAEPQHF
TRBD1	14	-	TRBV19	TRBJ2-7	TGTGCCAGTAGTATAGGGACAGGGGGCTTCGAGCAGTACTTC	CASSIGTGGFEQYF
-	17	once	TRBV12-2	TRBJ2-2	TGTGCAAGTCGCTTAAGCGGACTAGCGTCGAACACCGGGGAGCTGTTTTTT	CASRLSGLASNTGELFF
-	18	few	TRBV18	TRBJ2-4	TGTGCCAGCTCACCATCTCTTTCCCTGGACATCGAGGGGAACATTCAGTACTTC	CASSPSLSLDIEGNIQYF
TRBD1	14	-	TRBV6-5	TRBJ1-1	TGTGCCAGCAGTTACCGCGGACAGGGAGATGAAGCTTTCTTT	CASSYRGQGDEAFF
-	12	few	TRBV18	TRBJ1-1	TGTGCCAGCTCACAAGTGGACGGTGAAGCTTTCTTT	CASSQVDGEAFF
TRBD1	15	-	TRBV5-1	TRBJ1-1	TGCGCCAGCAGCCTGAGGGCAGGGGGGAGGGCTGAAGCTTTCTTT	CASSLRAGGRAEAFF
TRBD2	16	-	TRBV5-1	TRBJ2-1	TGCGCCAGCAGCTTGTGGGGCGGGGGAACCTACAATGAGCAGTTCTTC	CASSLWGGGTYNEQFF
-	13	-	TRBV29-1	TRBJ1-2	TGCAGCGTTGTGAAGGGGGACGGCTATGGCTACACCTTC	CSVVKGDGYGYTF
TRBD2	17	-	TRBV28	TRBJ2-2	TGTGCCAGCAGTTTAGTAATAGGACTAGGCTACACCGGGGAGCTGTTTTTT	CASSLVIGLGYTGELFF
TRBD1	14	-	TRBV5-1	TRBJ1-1	TGCGCCAGCAGTTTGGGACAGGTGAACACTGAAGCTTTCTTT	CASSLGQVNTEAFF
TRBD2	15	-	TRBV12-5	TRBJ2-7	TGTGCTAGTGGTTCCCCCTTGGCGGGGGATTACGAGCAGTACTTC	CASGSPLAGDYEQYF
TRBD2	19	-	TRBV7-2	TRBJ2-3	TGTGCCAGCAGCTTAGCGGGGACTAGCGGGGCCCCTAGCACAGATACGCAGTATTTT	CASSLAGTSGAPSTDTQYF
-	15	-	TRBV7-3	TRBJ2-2	TGTGCCAGCAGCTCTGGCGGTCCAGTCACCGGGGAGCTGTTTTTT	CASSSGGPVTGELFF
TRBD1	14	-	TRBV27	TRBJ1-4	TGTGCCAGCAGTTTTAACAGGGGGCCAGAAAAACTGTTTTTT	CASSFNRGPEKLFF
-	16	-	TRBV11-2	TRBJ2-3	TGTGCCAGCAGCTTATCTTCCGGGGCTCCCACAGATACGCAGTATTTT	CASSLSSGAPTDTQYF
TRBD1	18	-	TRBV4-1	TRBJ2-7	TGCGCCAGCAGCCAAGCCATCAGGACAGGGTTTAATGTGTACGAGCAGTACTTC	CASSQAIRTGFNVYEQYF
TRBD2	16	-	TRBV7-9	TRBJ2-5	TGTGCCAGCAGCCCCACCGGGACTAGCGGGTTCGAGACCCAGTACTTC	CASSPTGTSGFETQYF
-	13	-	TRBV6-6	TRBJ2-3	TGTGCCAGCAGTTACTCGACGACAGATACGCAGTATTTT	CASSYSTTDTQYF
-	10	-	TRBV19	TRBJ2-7	TGTGCCACTACAAACAACGAGCAGTACTTC	CATTNNEQYF
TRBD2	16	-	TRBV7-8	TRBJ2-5	TGTGCCAGCAGCGGGCCCAGACTAGCGGGAGTAGAGACCCAGTACTTC	CASSGPRLAGVETQYF
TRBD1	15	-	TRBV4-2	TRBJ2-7	TGTGCCAGCAGCCAAGCGGGGACAGGACGATACGAGCAGTACTTC	CASSQAGTGRYEQYF
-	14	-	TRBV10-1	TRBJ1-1	TGCGCCAGCAGAATGGGGGGGCCGGACACTGAAGCTTTCTTT	CASRMGGPDTEAFF
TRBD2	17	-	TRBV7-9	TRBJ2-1	TGTGCCAGCAGCTCAATAGCGGGAGGGCCGAAGTACAATGAGCAGTTCTTC	CASSSIAGGPKYNEQFF
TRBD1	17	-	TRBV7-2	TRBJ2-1	TGTGCCAGCAGCTTAAGGGTTGGGACAGGGAGAAGAGGTGAGCAGTTCTTC	CASSLRVGTGRRGEQFF
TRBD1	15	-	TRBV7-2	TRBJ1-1	TGTGCCAGCAGCCACCGGGACAGGCTTAACACTGAAGCTTTCTTT	CASSHRDRLNTEAFF
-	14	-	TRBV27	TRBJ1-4	TGTGCCAGCAGCCAGTATGCAACTAATGAAAAACTGTTTTTT	CASSQYATNEKLFF
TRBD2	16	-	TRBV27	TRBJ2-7	TGTGCCAGCAGTTTAAAGGCTAGCGGGATTTCGCGCGAGCAGTACTTC	CASSLKASGISREQYF
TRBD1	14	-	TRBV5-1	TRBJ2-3	TGCGCCAGCAGCCGGGACAGGCGAACAGATACGCAGTATTTT	CASSRDRRTDTQYF
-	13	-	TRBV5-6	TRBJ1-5	TGTGCCAGCAGCTTGGGCAGGGAGCAGCCCCAGCATTTT	CASSLGREQPQHF
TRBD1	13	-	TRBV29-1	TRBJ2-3	TGCAGCACCGGACAGGGGGCCACAGATACGCAGTATTTT	CSTGQGATDTQYF
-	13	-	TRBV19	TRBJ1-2	TGTGCCAGTAGTATAAGGGGGTTGTATGGCTACACCTTC	CASSIRGLYGYTF
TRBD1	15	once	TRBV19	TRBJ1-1	TGTGCCAGTAGTATCATTTGGGGACAGGGCACTGAAGCTTTCTTT	CASSIIWGQGTEAFF
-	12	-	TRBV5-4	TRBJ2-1	TGTGCCAGCAGCTCACTGATGGATGAGCAGTTCTTC	CASSSLMDEQFF
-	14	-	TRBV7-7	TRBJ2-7	TGTGCTAGCAGCTTATCGATGGACTCCTACGAGCAGTACTTC	CASSLSMDSYEQYF
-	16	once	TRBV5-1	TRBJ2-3	TGCGCCAGCAGCCCAGGCAATGGGCATAGCACAGATACGCAGTATTTT	CASSPGNGHSTDTQYF
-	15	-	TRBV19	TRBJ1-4	TGTGCCAGTAGTATATCGACCGGTACTAATGAAAAACTGTTTTTT	CASSISTGTNEKLFF
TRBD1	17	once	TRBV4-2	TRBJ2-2	TGTGCCAGCAGCCAAGAACCGGGACAGGGGGGAACCGGGGAGCTGTTTTTT	CASSQEPGQGGTGELFF
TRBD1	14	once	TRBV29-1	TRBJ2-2	TGCAGCGTCACGGACAGGATGAACACCGGGGAGCTGTTTTTT	CSVTDRMNTGELFF
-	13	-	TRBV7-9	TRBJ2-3	TGTGCCAGCAGTCAAAAAGGAGGGGGGGCGCAGTATTTT	CASSQKGGGAQYF
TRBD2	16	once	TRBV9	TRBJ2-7	TGTGCCAGCAGCGTTAGCGCGGGAGGGTCTTCCTACGAGCAGTACTTC	CASSVSAGGSSYEQYF
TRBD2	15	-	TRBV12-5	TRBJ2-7	TGTGCTAGTGGGACTGTCCGGACTAGTTACTACGAGCAGTACTTC	CASGTVRTSYYEQYF
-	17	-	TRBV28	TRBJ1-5	TGTGCCAGCAGGTATACCACAGGGACCCTCGGCAATCAGCCCCAGCATTTT	CASRYTTGTLGNQPQHF
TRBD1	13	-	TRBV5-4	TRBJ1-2	TGTGCCAGCACCCAGACAGGGGGCTATGGCTACACCTTC	CASTQTGGYGYTF
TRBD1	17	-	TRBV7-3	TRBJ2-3	TGTGCCAGCAGCCCAAGACCGACAGGGGGTAACACAGATACGCAGTATTTT	CASSPRPTGGNTDTQYF
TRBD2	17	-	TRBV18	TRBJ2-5	TGTGCCAGCTCACCGATACCGGGACTAGGGGTTGTCGAGACCCAGTACTTC	CASSPIPGLGVVETQYF
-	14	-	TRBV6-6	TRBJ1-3	TGTGCCAGCTGTAAAGGGGTCTCTGGAAACACCATATATTTT	CASCKGVSGNTIYF
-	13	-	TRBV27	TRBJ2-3	TGTGCCAGCACCCTCAGTGGCACAGATACGCAGTATTTT	CASTLSGTDTQYF